The clone carrying this TCR beta chain was counted between two and nine times. Its matching antigen is unknown. The entry originates in a study of vaccination and CD4 T cells after COVID-19. Treatment meaning: roughly ten-day PBMC culture with coronavirus spike peptide pools or control peptides (ViraFEST assay). The germline gives CDR1 SGHTA, CDR2 FQGNSA. The CDR3 covers 12 residues. Trimming took 0 bases from V and 8 from J, leaving 7 bases between them. Study conclusions and caveats: With convalescent patients, a median 86.3% of reactive clones emerged solely after vaccination. Data came from relatively few convalescent patients and lacked early post-infection timepoints.

The Oncomine TCR Beta short-read assay generated sequence data from the DNA of cultured CD4+ T cells. The genomic DNA was obtained from cultured CD4+ T cells by extraction with the QIAamp micro DNA kit. Via MiXCR, TCRdb re-called the PCR reads, giving one row per CDR3 protein. Of tens of thousands of distinct CDR3 sequences detected, 30% to 35% appear once; the ten largest clones hold 9.5% to 15%. This chain links TRBV7-2 with TRBJ1-2, with D unresolved. The TCR originated in a human donor with COVID-19. Sequenced material: cultured CD4+ T cells from blood. The CDR3 DNA sequence: TGTGCCAGCAGCTTAGCGTGGGAAGGCTACACCTTC. As protein: CASSLAWEGYTF.